This TCR beta chain was obtained from a study of shared clonotypes between healthy human individuals. The germline V and J ends were trimmed by 5 bases and 5 bases, with 13 bases remaining between them. CDR1 and CDR2 from the germline V gene are LNHDA and SQIVND (reference sequence). The CDR3 has 13 amino acids. Original methodology: Filtering differed, since immunoSEQ gave only junction sequences and no quality scores. Profiling relied on immunoSEQ multiplex PCR, and the TCRdb table lists in-frame clones only, not all of them. From that table come the V and J calls and clone size; the DNA was used to work out D and trimming. The data show 1,500,000 or so clones, with 98% seen just once and about 0.35% held by the top ten.

The sequencing sample was made of naive CD4+ T cells sorted from blood. This sample's subset: CD45RA+ positively selected. The genes are TRBV19 and TRBJ2-7; D may correspond to TRBD1 or TRBD2 (6 bases each). The receptor was derived from a man aged 25-45 years in good health. The CDR3 nucleotides are TGTGCCAGTAGTCGCCCCGGGGGCAACGAGCAGTACTTC. This gives the protein CASSRPGGNEQYF.